The TCR beta chain under discussion was sequenced for a study of regulatory T cells in long-lasting Graves disease. Overall study: Prior antithyroid drug treatment in newly diagnosed Graves' patients lasted under 3 months.

Trimming left V 4 bases short and J 6 bases short, with 14 bases between. CDR3 size: 15 residues. The germline CDR1 and CDR2 sequences are SGHRS and YFSETQ. Arm-PCR of CDR3 regions and iRepertoire HTBI primers were used to build TCR beta libraries. TCRdb re-called the multiplex PCR reads with MiXCR, one entry per CDR3 protein. The sample contains around 450,000 distinct CDR3 sequences, about 15% of which appear only once. Study findings and constraints: New patients shared about a thousand public clonotypes, fewer than the 2,500 to 3,000 shared by persistent patients.

This clonotype was seen repeatedly, ten times or more. Its antigen is not identified. Time point indicated: newly diagnosed GD, antithyroid drugs for less than 3 months. Scientists built the TCR library using RNA that was extracted from PBMCs. From an endocrinology department in Xi'an, China, came the patients. These data were also filed under a second study, of T cells in Graves' hyperthyroidism and ophthalmopathy. As reported in that work: The majority of expanded thyroid clonotypes above 0.001 also appeared in blood.

This sample comprised peripheral blood mononuclear cells (PBMCs), obtained at new diagnosis, from a patient treated with antithyroid drugs. The receptor was derived from a woman aged 40 to 55 with Graves disease. This chain joins TRBV5-1 and TRBJ1-6; D gene ambiguous. Written as DNA, the CDR3 is TGCGCCAGCAGCCCAGGCTCGGGAGGTAATTCACCCCTCCACTTT. Amino acids: CASSPGSGGNSPLHF.